A selection of T cell receptor beta chains follows, all from one sample in a study of naive and memory T cell subsets. TCRdb processed the UMI-ligation and nested PCR reads anew with MiXCR; each CDR3 protein has one entry. Of some 82,000 distinct CDR3 sequences listed, roughly 9.3% are singletons. The sample taken for sequencing was naive CD8+ T cells from blood. The receptors shown here come from a human donor in good health. Both conserved end residues are part of each CDR3. The D gene is left open where the match is weak. Rows may omit the clone size; those that give it use once, few, many or a size class.

V gene: TRBV10-3; clone size: -; J gene: TRBJ1-3; D gene: TRBD1; CDR3 protein: CATTTGSLSGNTIYF; CDR3 DNA: TGTGCCACCACGACAGGGTCCCTCTCTGGAAACACCATATATTTT
V gene: TRBV11-2; clone size: many; J gene: TRBJ2-7; D gene: -; CDR3 protein: CASSLAPVYSYEQYF; CDR3 DNA: TGTGCCAGCAGCTTAGCTCCGGTTTACTCCTACGAGCAGTACTTC
V gene: TRBV29-1; clone size: many; J gene: TRBJ2-5; D gene: -; CDR3 protein: CSVEDRDQETQYF; CDR3 DNA: TGCAGCGTTGAAGACAGGGACCAAGAGACCCAGTACTTC
V gene: TRBV6-5; clone size: few; J gene: TRBJ2-5; D gene: TRBD2; CDR3 protein: CASIPGTSGGGETQYF; CDR3 DNA: TGTGCCAGCATACCCGGGACTAGCGGAGGGGGAGAGACCCAGTACTTC
V gene: TRBV29-1; clone size: many; J gene: TRBJ1-1; D gene: -; CDR3 protein: CSVEIQGRAFF; CDR3 DNA: TGCAGCGTTGAAATTCAGGGAAGAGCTTTCTTT
V gene: TRBV5-1; clone size: many; J gene: TRBJ1-1; D gene: TRBD1; CDR3 protein: CASREEGQKNTEAFF; CDR3 DNA: TGCGCCAGCAGGGAGGAGGGACAGAAGAACACTGAAGCTTTCTTT
V gene: TRBV6-2/TRBV6-3; clone size: -; J gene: TRBJ1-5; D gene: TRBD1; CDR3 protein: CASKPQGPGGPQHF; CDR3 DNA: TGTGCCAGCAAACCTCAGGGCCCAGGGGGGCCCCAGCATTTT
V gene: TRBV18; clone size: many; J gene: TRBJ2-3; D gene: TRBD2; CDR3 protein: CASSATSGSLTDTQYF; CDR3 DNA: TGTGCCAGCTCAGCAACTAGCGGGAGTCTCACAGATACGCAGTATTTT
V gene: TRBV13; clone size: -; J gene: TRBJ2-1; D gene: TRBD2; CDR3 protein: CASSLGPSGHEQFF; CDR3 DNA: TGTGCCAGCAGCTTAGGGCCTAGCGGGCATGAGCAGTTCTTC
V gene: TRBV30; clone size: many; J gene: TRBJ1-2; D gene: TRBD1; CDR3 protein: CAWWDSYGYTF; CDR3 DNA: TGTGCCTGGTGGGACAGCTATGGCTACACCTTC
V gene: TRBV6-2/TRBV6-3; clone size: many; J gene: TRBJ2-3; D gene: -; CDR3 protein: CASSSGLPVTDTQYF; CDR3 DNA: TGTGCCAGCAGTTCGGGACTCCCTGTCACAGATACGCAGTATTTT
V gene: TRBV7-8; clone size: many; J gene: TRBJ2-1; D gene: -; CDR3 protein: CASSLKRPPSYNEQFF; CDR3 DNA: TGTGCCAGCAGCTTAAAGAGACCACCCTCCTACAATGAGCAGTTCTTC
V gene: TRBV27; clone size: many; J gene: TRBJ1-4; D gene: -; CDR3 protein: CASSLSGANEKLFF; CDR3 DNA: TGTGCCAGCAGTTTATCAGGGGCTAATGAAAAACTGTTTTTT
V gene: TRBV7-9; clone size: few; J gene: TRBJ2-2; D gene: -; CDR3 protein: CASSSIRGYTGELFF; CDR3 DNA: TGTGCCAGCAGCTCCATCAGAGGTTACACCGGGGAGCTGTTTTTT
V gene: TRBV4-3; clone size: few; J gene: TRBJ2-4; D gene: TRBD2; CDR3 protein: CASSHLLAEKNIQYF; CDR3 DNA: TGCGCCAGCAGCCACCTACTAGCGGAGAAAAACATTCAGTACTTC
V gene: TRBV29-1; clone size: -; J gene: TRBJ2-2; D gene: -; CDR3 protein: CSVEERAPGELFF; CDR3 DNA: TGCAGCGTTGAAGAACGGGCCCCCGGGGAGCTGTTTTTT
V gene: TRBV18; clone size: -; J gene: TRBJ2-1; D gene: TRBD1; CDR3 protein: CASSPPSGTANNEQFF; CDR3 DNA: TGTGCCAGCTCACCACCCTCCGGGACAGCGAACAATGAGCAGTTCTTC
V gene: TRBV27; clone size: many; J gene: TRBJ1-6; D gene: TRBD1; CDR3 protein: CASSLSTGALHF; CDR3 DNA: TGTGCCAGCAGTTTATCAACAGGGGCCCTCCACTTT
V gene: TRBV3-1; clone size: many; J gene: TRBJ2-7; D gene: -; CDR3 protein: CASSQDPGPAYEQYF; CDR3 DNA: TGTGCCAGCAGCCAAGATCCTGGACCGGCATACGAGCAGTACTTC
V gene: TRBV20-1; clone size: -; J gene: TRBJ2-4; D gene: -; CDR3 protein: CSAREAGTNIQYF; CDR3 DNA: TGCAGTGCTAGAGAGGCAGGGACAAACATTCAGTACTTC
V gene: TRBV20-1; clone size: few; J gene: TRBJ2-1; D gene: TRBD1; CDR3 protein: CSASPGQGIYNEQFF; CDR3 DNA: TGCAGTGCTAGCCCCGGACAGGGGATATACAATGAGCAGTTCTTC
V gene: TRBV29-1; clone size: many; J gene: TRBJ2-3; D gene: -; CDR3 protein: CSVEVSKSGGITDTQYF; CDR3 DNA: TGCAGCGTTGAAGTTTCCAAGTCGGGCGGGATTACAGATACGCAGTATTTT
V gene: TRBV11-2; clone size: -; J gene: TRBJ2-7; D gene: TRBD1; CDR3 protein: CASSLGRGPLYEQYF; CDR3 DNA: TGTGCCAGCAGCTTAGGCAGGGGGCCCCTCTACGAGCAGTACTTC
V gene: TRBV6-2/TRBV6-3; clone size: few; J gene: TRBJ2-1; D gene: -; CDR3 protein: CASSYPGIQVDNEQFF; CDR3 DNA: TGTGCCAGCAGTTACCCGGGGATTCAAGTTGACAATGAGCAGTTCTTC
V gene: TRBV5-4; clone size: few; J gene: TRBJ2-7; D gene: TRBD1; CDR3 protein: CASSPTGTGTAEQYF; CDR3 DNA: TGTGCCAGCAGCCCGACCGGGACAGGGACCGCGGAGCAGTACTTC
V gene: TRBV28; clone size: -; J gene: TRBJ2-2; D gene: TRBD1; CDR3 protein: CASTSTGENTGELFF; CDR3 DNA: TGTGCCAGTACCTCGACAGGGGAGAACACCGGGGAGCTGTTTTTT